Following are 18 T cell receptor beta chains from one sample sequenced in a study of T cells in Graves' hyperthyroidism and ophthalmopathy (dated by TCRdb to the late 2010s). The library was prepared using multiplex PCR. The data were produced on an Illumina HiSeq 2000. Amplification of TCR beta CDR3 regions was carried out from RNA transcripts. The first round of RT-PCR for the TCR CDR3 was performed with the HTBI primer set and the Qiagen OneStep RT-PCR kit. TCRdb reprocessed the public reads (quality trimming at Q25 with fastp, clone calling with MiXCR) and kept in-frame beta chains. Rows with a matching CDR3 protein are joined into one entry that keeps the most common DNA and genes. In this sample the table shows roughly 500,000 distinct CDR3 sequences, approximately 48% of which occur a single time. The biggest ten clones account for roughly 45% of the sample. Material for sequencing was peripheral blood or thyroid tissue (not recorded which). The receptors were sampled from an adult woman with Graves' disease, either hyperthyroidism or ophthalmopathy (not recorded which).

The sample holds a few counts of this clonotype. This rearrangement joins TRBV15 to TRBJ1-1; no clear D. The V gene lost 1 base and the J gene lost 1 base, with 7 bases spanning the gap. Germline CDR1 LNHNV, CDR2 YYDKDF (reference sequence). The CDR3 totals 14 residues. The CDR3 bases are TGTGCCACCAGCAGAGTGGTTACGAACACTGAAGCTTTCTTT. As protein: CATSRVVTNTEAFF.

The J gene is TRBJ1-2, the V gene TRBV5-4; maybe TRBD1 (6 bases). Trimming left V 5 bases short and J 6 bases short, with 23 bases between. The CDR3 covers 16 residues. CDR1 is SGHNT and CDR2 is YYREEE in the germline V gene (reference sequence). Written as DNA, the CDR3 is TGTGCCAGCAGGGGTTCCGGGGGCTCTACCTCCCATGGCTACACCTTC. Its translation is CASRGSGGSTSHGYTF.

J is TRBJ1-4 and V is TRBV12-3 or TRBV12-4; D not certain. This CDR3 has 16 residues. Trimming pared 4 bases from V and 6 bases from J, leaving 18 bases between. Here the CDR3 reads CASSSASDLNDEKLFF. Here the CDR3 DNA reads TGTGCCAGCAGTTCCGCCTCGGACCTAAATGATGAAAAACTGTTTTTT.

The genes are TRBV10-3 and TRBJ1-1; D not resolved. Germline CDR1 and CDR2: ENHRY and SYGVKD. V dropped 11 bases and J dropped 0 bases, with 7 bases sitting between them. This CDR3 has 11 amino acids. CDR3 loop: CALTLNTEAFF. CDR3 bases: TGTGCCCTCACCCTGAACACTGAAGCTTTCTTT.

The chain joins TRBV3-1 to TRBJ2-2; perhaps TRBD1 as D (6 bases). Germline V gives CDR1 LGHDT, CDR2 YNNKEL (reference sequence). V was cut by 6 bases and J by 0 bases, with 11 bases left in between. The CDR3 contains 15 residues. The CDR3 region is CASRGQPANTGELFF. The CDR3 DNA follows: TGTGCCAGCAGGGGACAACCCGCGAACACCGGGGAGCTGTTTTTT.

The gene calls are TRBV5-4 and TRBJ1-1; D unclear. CDR3 length: 14 residues. V lost 4 bases, J lost 2 bases, and 12 bases lay in between. Germline loops: CDR1 SGHNT, CDR2 YYREEE (reference sequence). The CDR3 sequence is CASSVEAANTEAFF. DNA of the CDR3: TGTGCCAGCAGCGTAGAGGCAGCAAACACTGAAGCTTTCTTT.

This clonotype showed up many times. V and J are TRBV10-3 and TRBJ1-5, with D unresolved. The CDR3 is 16 residues long. The V gene's germline CDR1 is ENHRY and CDR2 SYGVKD. Trimming pared 0 bases from V and 0 bases from J, leaving 9 bases between. CDR3 sequence reads: CAISESSGVSNQPQHF. The DNA for the CDR3 is TGTGCCATCAGTGAGTCTTCAGGAGTTAGCAATCAGCCCCAGCATTTT.

This clonotype occurred a few times. The chain carries TRBV6-5 and TRBJ1-5; no definite D call. Deletions cut 5 bases from V and 7 bases from J, with 12 bases between. CDR1 and CDR2 from the germline V gene are MNHEY and SVGAGI. The CDR3 consists of 13 residues. The CDR3 loop is CASSGGMGQPQHF. CDR3 DNA sequence: TGTGCCAGCAGTGGAGGGATGGGCCAGCCCCAGCATTTT.

This clonotype was found many times. The chain links TRBV20-1 to TRBJ1-5, with 7 bases identical to TRBD1. With V trimmed by 0 bases and J by 0 bases, 11 bases remained unmatched. CDR1 and CDR2 (germline): DFQATT, SNEGSKA (reference sequence). The CDR3 extends over 18 amino acids. This chain's CDR3 is CSARDVTGNPYSNQPQHF. The DNA of the CDR3 is TGCAGTGCTAGAGATGTGACAGGGAACCCGTATAGCAATCAGCCCCAGCATTTT.

This clonotype has more than one count but fewer than ten. CDR3 in amino acids: CASSHRDSGYEQYF. CDR3 nucleotide sequence: TGTGCCAGCAGCCACCGGGACAGTGGTTACGAGCAGTACTTC. The J gene is TRBJ2-7, the V gene TRBV7-9; TRBD1 aligns across 7 bases. The CDR3 length is 14 residues. V shed 5 bases, J shed 4 bases, and the junction held 8 bases outside the gene matches. Germline lookup yields CDR1 SEHNR and CDR2 FQNEAQ (reference sequence).

At least ten counts were recorded for this clonotype. The chain is built from TRBV4-2 and TRBJ1-4, with D unresolved. In germline, CDR1 is LGHNA, CDR2 YNFKEQ. V was cut by 3 bases and J by 1 base, with 6 bases left in between. This CDR3 comprises 14 residues. The CDR3 DNA reads as TGTGCCAGCAGCCAGTTCAGAACTAATGAAAAACTGTTTTTT. Amino acid sequence: CASSQFRTNEKLFF.

Ten or more counts support this clonotype. This chain connects TRBV5-1 to TRBJ1-1; unclear D gene. The V gene's germline CDR1 is SGHRS and CDR2 YFSETQ. This CDR3 is 13 amino acids long. V lost 5 bases and J lost 6, with 14 bases in between. The CDR3 spells CASRFPEVAEAFF. CDR3 coding DNA: TGCGCCAGCAGATTTCCTGAGGTGGCTGAAGCTTTCTTT.

This clonotype was detected many times. The chain recombines TRBV5-1 with TRBJ1-1; D is undetermined. The CDR3 is 16 residues long. Trimming left V 2 bases short and J 2 bases short, with 16 bases between. The V gene's germline CDR1 is SGHRS and CDR2 YFSETQ. CDR3 sequence reads: CASSFVFGSQNTEAFF. CDR3 bases: TGCGCCAGCAGCTTTGTCTTCGGGTCTCAAAACACTGAAGCTTTCTTT. Supplemented by reference TRBV5-1 and TRBJ1-1, the full variable domain reads KAGVTQTPRYLIKTRGQQVTLSCSPISGHRSVSWYQQTPGQGLQFLFEYFSETQRNKGNFPGRFSGRQFSNSRSEMNVSTLELGDSALYLCASSFVFGSQNTEAFFGQGTRLTVV.

This chain joins TRBV29-1 and TRBJ2-7; a possible D gene is TRBD2 (5 bases). This CDR3 spans 11 amino acids. Germline CDR1 is SQVTM and CDR2 is ANQGSEA. CDR3 protein: CSVGGLDEQYF. The CDR3 DNA reads TGCAGTGTCGGAGGTTTGGACGAGCAGTACTTC.

This clonotype was found once. V and J are TRBV10-3 and TRBJ2-6, with TRBD1 matching 9 bases. Germline V gene data show CDR1 as ENHRY and CDR2 as SYGVKD. J was trimmed by 4 bases and V by 3 bases; bases with no gene match: 13. The CDR3 length is 19 residues. This CDR3 is CAISEGGNRGRLGANVLTF. The DNA for the CDR3 is TGTGCCATCAGTGAAGGGGGAAACAGGGGGCGACTAGGGGCCAACGTCCTGACTTTC.

The chain recombines TRBV13 with TRBJ1-5; tentatively, D is TRBD1 (6 bases). Trimming removed 3 bases from V and 3 bases from J, with 12 bases in between. The CDR3 consists of 15 residues. Germline CDR1 reads PRHDT; CDR2 reads FYEKMQ (reference sequence). The CDR3 nucleotides are TGTGCCAGCAGCTTCGGAGGGGGGAACAATCAGCCCCAGCATTTT. This sequence encodes CASSFGGGNNQPQHF.

The DNA for the CDR3 is TGCAGCGTTGAAGATAGCGGTCCCCAGTACTTC. This sequence encodes CSVEDSGPQYF. The chain links TRBV29-1 to TRBJ2-5, with a weak D call TRBD2 (6 bases). Per the germline V gene, CDR1 is SQVTM and CDR2 is ANQGSEA. The CDR3 spans 11 residues. Trimming removed 0 bases from V and 9 bases from J, with 8 bases in between.

The chain combines TRBV10-3 with TRBJ2-6; D remains unclear. CDR1 is ENHRY, CDR2 SYGVKD, per germline. This CDR3 has 14 residues. With 6 bases removed from V and 0 bases from J, the gap between germline ends came to 6 bases. CDR3 sequence reads: CAIRHYSGANVLTF. Here the CDR3 DNA reads TGTGCCATCAGGCACTACTCTGGGGCCAACGTCCTGACTTTC.